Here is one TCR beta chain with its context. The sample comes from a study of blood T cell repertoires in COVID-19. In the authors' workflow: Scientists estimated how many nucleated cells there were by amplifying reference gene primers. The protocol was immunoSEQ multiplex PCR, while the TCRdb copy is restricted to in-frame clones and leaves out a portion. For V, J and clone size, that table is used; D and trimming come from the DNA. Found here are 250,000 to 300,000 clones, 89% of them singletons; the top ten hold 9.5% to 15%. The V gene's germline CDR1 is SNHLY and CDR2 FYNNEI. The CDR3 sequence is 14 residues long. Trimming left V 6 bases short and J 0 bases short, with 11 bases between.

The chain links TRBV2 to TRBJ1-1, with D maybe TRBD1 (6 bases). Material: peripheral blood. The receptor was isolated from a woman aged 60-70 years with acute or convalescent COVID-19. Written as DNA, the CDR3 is TGTGCCAGCAGCTACGGACAGATGAACACTGAAGCTTTCTTT. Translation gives CASSYGQMNTEAFF.